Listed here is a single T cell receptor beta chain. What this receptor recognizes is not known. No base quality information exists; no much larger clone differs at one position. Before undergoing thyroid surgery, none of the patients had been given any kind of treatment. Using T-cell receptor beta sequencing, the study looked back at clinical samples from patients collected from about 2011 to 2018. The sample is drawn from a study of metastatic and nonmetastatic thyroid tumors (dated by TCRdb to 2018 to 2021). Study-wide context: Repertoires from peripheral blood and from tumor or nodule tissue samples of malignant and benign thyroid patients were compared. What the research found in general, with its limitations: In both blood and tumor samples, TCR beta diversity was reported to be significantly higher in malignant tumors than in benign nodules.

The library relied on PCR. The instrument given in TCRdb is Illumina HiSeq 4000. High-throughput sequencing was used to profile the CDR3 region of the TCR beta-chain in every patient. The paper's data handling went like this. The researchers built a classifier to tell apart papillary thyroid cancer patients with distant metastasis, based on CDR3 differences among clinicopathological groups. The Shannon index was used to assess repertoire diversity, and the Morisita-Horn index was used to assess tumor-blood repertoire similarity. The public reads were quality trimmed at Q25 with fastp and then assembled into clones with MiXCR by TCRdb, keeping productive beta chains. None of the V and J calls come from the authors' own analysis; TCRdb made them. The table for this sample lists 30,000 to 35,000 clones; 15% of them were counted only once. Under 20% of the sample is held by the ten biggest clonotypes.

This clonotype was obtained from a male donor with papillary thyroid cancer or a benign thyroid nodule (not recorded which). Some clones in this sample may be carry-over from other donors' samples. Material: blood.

The encoded CDR3 is CASSLVVCWMAYNEQFF. The DNA sequence is given as TGTGCCAGCAGCTTAGTGGTTTGCTGGATGGCCTACAATGAGCAGTTCTTC. In this chain, TRBV7-4 is recombined with TRBJ2-1, with the D gene not confidently named. Counted from cysteine to phenylalanine, this CDR3 has 17 amino acids. Only the CDR3 portion is preserved as DNA: 51 bases, with reading frame beginning at the first base. Trimming at the junction amounts to 1 base on V and 2 bases on J, and the germline ends lie 15 bases apart. CDR1 is given as SGHVT and CDR2 as SQSDAQ, both from the germline V gene.